This TCR beta chain is drawn from a study of shared clonotypes between healthy human individuals. TCRdb keeps only in-frame clones here, not all; method: immunoSEQ multiplex PCR. The table shows under 1,100,000 clones, with about 70% occurring only once. Germline V gene data show CDR1 as SGDLS and CDR2 as YYNGEE. This CDR3 region has 16 residues. J lost 2 bases, V lost 2 bases, and 6 bases had no gene match. The sample was memory CD4+ T cells sorted from blood. Subset defined: CD45RA-negative fraction. This receptor was identified in a man younger than 30 in good health. The V gene is TRBV9, the J gene TRBJ2-7; 11 positions match TRBD1. CDR3 sequence (DNA): TGTGCCAGCAGCGTCTCCGGGACAGGGGGTCCCTACGAGCAGTACTTC. Protein sequence: CASSVSGTGGPYEQYF. The full variable domain, in which reference TRBV9 and TRBJ2-7 provide the parts outside the CDR3, is DSGVTQTPKHLITATGQRVTLRCSPRSGDLSVYWYQQSLDQGLQFLIQYYNGEERAKGNILERFSAQQFPDLHSELNLSSLELGDSALYFCASSVSGTGGPYEQYFGPGTRLTVT.